Shown below are 7 T cell receptor beta chains from a single sample sequenced in a study of T cell responses to AZD1222 COVID-19 vaccine. Assay: immunoSEQ multiplex PCR; the TCRdb copy retains only in-frame clones and omits some. The sample holds about 83,000 clones, approximately 90% seen once. Sample: peripheral blood, taken 28 days after the second AZD1222 dose. Receptor source: an adult who received the AZD1222 COVID-19 vaccine.

The chain has TRBV24-1 and TRBJ1-5, with a possible D match to TRBD1 (5 bases). CDR1 and CDR2 from the germline V gene are KGHDR and SFDVKD. This CDR3 is built from 15 residues. The ends were cut back, 4 bases at V and 3 bases at J, with 12 bases in the middle. The CDR3 nucleotides are TGTGCCACCAGTGACAACACAGGCTACAATCAGCCCCAGCATTTT. This encodes CATSDNTGYNQPQHF.

The chain joins TRBV11-3 to TRBJ2-2, with D possibly TRBD2 on 6 matching bases. CDR1 and CDR2 (germline): SGHNT, YENEEA. V was shortened by 3 bases and J by 1 base, with 18 bases between the two germline ends. CDR3 length equals 18 residues. The CDR3 DNA reads as TGTGCCAGCAGCTTTGCGTACTGGGGACTTCTGAACACCGGGGAGCTGTTTTTT. Translating gives CASSFAYWGLLNTGELFF.

The CDR3 DNA follows: TGTGCCAGCAGCTCTAGCGGGTCCTCAAATGAGGAGCAGTTCTTC. This gives the protein CASSSSGSSNEEQFF. The rearrangement joins TRBV11-3 to TRBJ2-1, with 8 nucleotides matching TRBD2. J lost 10 bases, V lost 4 bases, and 12 bases had no gene match. Germline-derived CDR1 and CDR2 are SGHNT and YENEEA. CDR3 length: 15 residues.

V and J are TRBV30 and TRBJ1-3, with D possibly matching TRBD1 (5 bases). V was cut by 3 bases and J by 0 bases, with 12 bases left in between. Germline lookup yields CDR1 GTSNPN and CDR2 SVGIG (reference sequence). This CDR3 has 15 amino acids. The CDR3 sequence: CAWSFRQLSGNTIYF. CDR3 bases: TGTGCCTGGAGCTTCCGACAGCTCTCTGGAAACACCATATATTTT. Full variable domain (rest looked up from reference TRBV30 and TRBJ1-3): SQTIHQWPATLVQPVGSPLSLECTVEGTSNPNLYWYRQAAGRGLQLLFYSVGIGQISSEVPQNLSASRPQDRQFILSSKKLLLSDSGFYLCAWSFRQLSGNTIYFGEGSWLTVV.

The genes are TRBV24-1 and TRBJ1-2; D is unclear. The V and J ends lost 6 bases and 2 bases respectively, with 12 bases between them. The V gene's germline CDR1 is KGHDR and CDR2 SFDVKD. The CDR3 is 14 amino acids. The CDR3 loop reads CATSPSPGNYGYTF. CDR3 DNA: TGTGCCACCAGTCCCTCCCCGGGGAACTATGGCTACACCTTC.

The V call is TRBV28, the J call TRBJ2-7; D possibly corresponds to TRBD1 (6 bases). From germline, CDR1 is MDHEN and CDR2 SYDVKM. The CDR3 covers 16 residues. V was cut by 7 bases and J by 3 bases, with 22 bases left in between. The CDR3: CASNFFTGTSLYEQYF. CDR3 DNA: TGTGCCAGCAACTTCTTCACCGGGACATCTCTCTACGAGCAGTACTTC.

The chain employs TRBV5-4 and TRBJ2-7; TRBD2 matches 10 bases. This CDR3 contains 16 residues. Trimming at V came to 0 bases and at J to 2 bases, leaving 5 bases not matched to a gene. Germline CDR1 reads SGHNT; CDR2 reads YYREEE (reference sequence). The CDR3 DNA follows: TGTGCCAGCAGCTTGGGTAGTGGACTAGCGGCCTACGAGCAGTACTTC. Translating it yields CASSLGSGLAAYEQYF.